These 30 T cell receptor beta chains came from one sample sequenced in a study of T-cell reconstitution after alpha-beta-depleted transplantation in children. For TCRbeta, the library was prepared with unique molecular identifiers. A single record per CDR3 protein comes from TCRdb applying MiXCR to the PCR reads. The sample yields fewer than 400,000 distinct CDR3 sequences, about a quarter seen once. The sequenced sample was PBMCs, mostly from graft donor cells, obtained 180 days after TCRalphabeta/CD19-depleted stem cell transplant. The receptors were gathered from a male patient under 18 who had a stem cell transplant for acute lymphoblastic leukemia, so the T cells may come from the graft donor.

There are a few counts of this clonotype. V and J are TRBV7-2 and TRBJ2-2, with D tentatively TRBD2 (6 bases). With 5 bases removed from V and 3 bases from J, the gap between germline ends came to 19 bases. The CDR3 totals 17 residues. The V gene's germline CDR1 is SGHTA and CDR2 FQGNSA. CDR3 residues: CASSLPGIAEDTGELFF. The DNA for the CDR3 is TGTGCCAGCAGCCTTCCCGGAATAGCGGAAGACACCGGGGAGCTGTTTTTT.

V usage is TRBV4-1 and J usage is TRBJ2-5; D remains unclear. Germline CDR1 reads MGHRA; CDR2 reads YSYEKL. V was pared by 2 bases and J by 1 base, with 5 bases between. The CDR3 is 13 residues long. CDR3 sequence: CASSQSSQETQYF. The CDR3 nucleotides are TGCGCCAGCAGCCAAAGCTCCCAAGAGACCCAGTACTTC.

This clonotype has only a few counts. The chain carries TRBV20-1 and TRBJ2-3; 9 nucleotides agree with TRBD2. CDR1 is DFQATT, CDR2 SNEGSKA, per germline (reference sequence). This CDR3 has 16 residues. V dropped 7 bases and J dropped 5; count of bases not matched to a gene: 16. The CDR3 DNA sequence: TGCAGTGGGGACATTAGCGGGAGCAGGGGGGGAGATACGCAGTATTTT. Its protein product is CSGDISGSRGGDTQYF.

This clonotype was seen a few times. The chain joins TRBV7-9 to TRBJ2-1; perhaps TRBD1 as D (5 bases). The germline gives CDR1 SEHNR, CDR2 FQNEAQ (reference sequence). The CDR3 is made up of 13 amino acids. V lost 5 bases and J lost 9, with 14 bases in between. The CDR3 coding sequence is TGTGCCAGCAGCCTCAAAGGTCAGGGTGAGCAGTTCTTC. Its translation: CASSLKGQGEQFF. The whole variable domain, filled in from reference TRBV7-9 and TRBJ2-1, reads DTGVSQNPRHKITKRGQNVTFRCDPISEHNRLYWYRQTLGQGPEFLTYFQNEAQLEKSRLLSDRFSAERPKGSFSTLEIQRTEQGDSAMYLCASSLKGQGEQFFGPGTRLTVL.

The sample holds one count of this clonotype. The chain recombines TRBV19 with TRBJ2-1; a weak D match, TRBD2 (5 bases). This CDR3 has 15 amino acids. Trimming pared 3 bases from V and 7 bases from J, leaving 16 bases between. CDR1 and CDR2 from the germline V gene are LNHDA and SQIVND (reference sequence). This chain's CDR3 is CASSISSAVRNEQFF. CDR3 nucleotide sequence: TGTGCCAGTAGTATCAGTAGCGCCGTACGAAATGAGCAGTTCTTC.

This clonotype came up a few times. The V gene is TRBV7-9, the J gene TRBJ2-7; 9 bases are a match to TRBD2. The CDR3 consists of 14 residues. From germline, CDR1 is SEHNR and CDR2 FQNEAQ (reference sequence). V was clipped by 4 bases and J by 6 bases; unmatched bases: 7. CDR3: CASSSIAGVIEQYF. CDR3 in DNA: TGTGCCAGCAGCTCCATAGCGGGAGTCATCGAGCAGTACTTC.

The rearrangement uses TRBV30 and TRBJ2-3, with 8 bases fitting TRBD1. From germline, CDR1 is GTSNPN and CDR2 SVGIG (reference sequence). The trim removed 3 bases at V and 1 base at J, leaving 6 bases unmatched. CDR3 length equals 15 residues. The CDR3 region is CAWSLGTGRTDTQYF. The CDR3, as DNA: TGTGCCTGGAGCCTTGGGACAGGACGCACAGATACGCAGTATTTT. The complete variable domain, with remaining parts taken from reference TRBV30 and TRBJ2-3, reads SQTIHQWPATLVQPVGSPLSLECTVEGTSNPNLYWYRQAAGRGLQLLFYSVGIGQISSEVPQNLSASRPQDRQFILSSKKLLLSDSGFYLCAWSLGTGRTDTQYFGPGTRLTVL.

Written as DNA, the CDR3 is TGTGCCAGCACCTCTCGGACTAGCGGGGTAACCTACGAGCAGTACTTC. It is translated as CASTSRTSGVTYEQYF. The chain recombines TRBV27 with TRBJ2-7; 12 bases align to TRBD2. The CDR3 has 16 amino acids. With 7 bases clipped from V and 2 bases from J, the junction kept 9 bases outside the gene matches. Germline-derived CDR1 and CDR2 are MNHEY and SMNVEV (reference sequence).

V usage is TRBV7-2 and J usage is TRBJ1-6; TRBD1 is a possible D gene (5 bases). Germline V CDR1 and CDR2: SGHTA, FQGNSA. This CDR3 is built from 14 residues. The V end was cut by 4 bases, the J end by 9 bases, with 13 bases between. CDR3 bases: TGTGCCAGCAGCTCTCTTGGGGGGAGTTCACCCCTCCACTTT. Amino acid sequence: CASSSLGGSSPLHF.

There are a few counts of this clonotype. The rearrangement joins TRBV29-1 to TRBJ1-2; a weak D match, TRBD1 (6 bases). The CDR3 spans 12 residues. Deletions cut 6 bases from V and 3 bases from J, with 11 bases between. The germline V gene has CDR1 SQVTM and CDR2 ANQGSEA. Here the CDR3 reads CSVTGGHYGYTF. In DNA form, the CDR3 reads TGCAGCGTGACAGGCGGTCACTATGGCTACACCTTC.

This clonotype came up a few times. This chain uses TRBV28 with TRBJ1-5, with D uncertain. Germline V gene data show CDR1 as MDHEN and CDR2 as SYDVKM. This CDR3 contains 14 residues. V was trimmed by 6 bases and J by 1 base, leaving 10 bases between them. CDR3 protein: CASSPHPSNQPQHF. CDR3 coding DNA: TGTGCCAGCAGCCCCCACCCGAGCAATCAGCCCCAGCATTTT.

The J gene is TRBJ1-2, the V gene TRBV7-9; D call uncertain. The V and J ends lost 1 base and 8 bases respectively, with 11 bases between them. In germline, CDR1 is SEHNR, CDR2 FQNEAQ (reference sequence). This CDR3 is 13 amino acids long. The CDR3 loop is CASSLEVSGGYTF. The CDR3 DNA reads TGTGCCAGCAGCTTAGAGGTTTCTGGGGGCTACACCTTC.

This clonotype occurred many times. This rearrangement joins TRBV12-3 or TRBV12-4 to TRBJ1-1, with D uncertain. V shed 6 bases and J shed 4 bases, with 21 bases lying between them. This CDR3 spans 16 amino acids. In nucleotides, the CDR3 is TGTGCCAGCAGCCAACGGGGTCTGGGTGATGGCACTGAAGCTTTCTTT. This encodes CASSQRGLGDGTEAFF.

This chain links TRBV12-3 or TRBV12-4 with TRBJ2-7; D remains ambiguous. The CDR3 is 12 amino acids. Deletions cut 7 bases from V and 0 bases from J, with 7 bases between. The CDR3 region is CASTSGSYEQYF. CDR3 coding DNA: TGTGCCAGCACCTCCGGCTCCTACGAGCAGTACTTC.

The rearrangement joins TRBV11-1 to TRBJ2-1; D is ambiguous. V lost 6 bases and J lost 3, with 15 bases in between. This CDR3 has 15 amino acids. The germline V gene encodes CDR1 SGHAT and CDR2 FQDESV (reference sequence). For the CDR3, the DNA is TGTGCCAGCAGTCTCGACAACCCTATCTACAATGAGCAGTTCTTC. Translating gives CASSLDNPIYNEQFF.

In this sample, this clonotype turned up a few times. V usage is TRBV12-3 or TRBV12-4 and J usage is TRBJ2-3; tentatively, D is TRBD1 (5 bases). Trimming shortened V by 3 bases and J by 2 bases, and 24 bases separated the two germline ends. The CDR3 has 19 residues. The CDR3, as DNA: TGTGCCAGCAGTTTGAAGGGGCGTACCGGACCGGGCCCCACAGATACGCAGTATTTT. Its protein product is CASSLKGRTGPGPTDTQYF.

The V call is TRBV9, the J call TRBJ2-2; D may be TRBD2 (5 bases). Trimming pared 4 bases from V and 5 bases from J, leaving 15 bases between. Germline assignment: CDR1 SGDLS and CDR2 YYNGEE. This CDR3 has 15 amino acids. In DNA, the CDR3 is TGTGCCAGCAGCCCCCCCCCGGGCGGGACCGGGGAGCTGTTTTTT. Its translation is CASSPPPGGTGELFF.

This clonotype was seen a few times. The CDR3 region has the DNA TGTGCTAGTGGCCCGGGTACGGAATCACCCCTCCACTTT. Amino acids: CASGPGTESPLHF. The rearrangement links TRBV12-5 to TRBJ1-6; unclear D gene. V lost 6 bases to trimming and J lost 10 bases, with 13 bases between them. The CDR3 spans 13 residues. The germline V gene encodes CDR1 LGHNT and CDR2 FRNRAP.

The rearrangement uses TRBV12-3 or TRBV12-4 and TRBJ2-7, with D hard to call. There are 13 residues in the CDR3. V shed 3 bases and J shed 4 bases, with 10 bases lying between them. CDR3 protein: CASSFRWGYEQYF. The CDR3 DNA reads as TGTGCCAGCAGTTTTAGATGGGGATACGAGCAGTACTTC.

This chain uses TRBV18 with TRBJ1-1; no clear D gene. Per germline, CDR1 KGHSH and CDR2 LQKENI. This CDR3 region has 15 residues. V was clipped by 3 bases and J by 2 bases, with 13 bases between them. The CDR3: CASSPLQAGNTEAFF. DNA for the CDR3: TGTGCCAGCTCACCCCTCCAGGCGGGCAACACTGAAGCTTTCTTT.

The V and J genes are TRBV18 and TRBJ2-3; D is undetermined. Per germline, CDR1 KGHSH and CDR2 LQKENI. This CDR3 spans 14 amino acids. Trimming removed 3 bases from V and 2 bases from J, with 9 bases in between. CDR3 DNA: TGTGCCAGCTCACCCAAGCTGATCACAGATACGCAGTATTTT. Protein: CASSPKLITDTQYF. Supplemented by reference TRBV18 and TRBJ2-3, the full variable domain reads NAGVMQNPRHLVRRRGQEARLRCSPMKGHSHVYWYRQLPEEGLKFMVYLQKENIIDESGMPKERFSAEFPKEGPSILRIQQVVRGDSAAYFCASSPKLITDTQYFGPGTRLTVL.

This clonotype was found a few times. This CDR3 is CSFLLQGRETQYF. The CDR3 nucleotides read TGCAGCTTCTTATTACAGGGAAGAGAGACCCAGTACTTC. This chain connects TRBV29-1 to TRBJ2-5, with a weak D call TRBD1 (6 bases). V shed 8 bases and J shed 4 bases, with 17 bases lying between them. CDR3 length: 13 residues. Germline V CDR1 and CDR2: SQVTM, ANQGSEA.

The rearrangement uses TRBV20-1 and TRBJ2-2; 10 bases are shared with TRBD1. J gave up 1 base and V 6 bases, and 2 bases lay outside the gene matches. Germline CDR1 is DFQATT and CDR2 is SNEGSKA (reference sequence). The CDR3 sequence is 14 residues long. CDR3 residues: CSARDRGNTGELFF. The CDR3, as DNA: TGCAGTGCCCGGGACAGGGGGAACACCGGGGAGCTGTTTTTT.

Comment on this clonotype: Lacking the conserved final phenylalanine or tryptophan, this CDR3 likely reflects a read error. The V and J genes are TRBV29-1 and TRBJ1-2; D is unclear. The V and J ends lost 2 bases and 7 bases respectively, with 8 bases between them. Germline V CDR1 and CDR2: SQVTM, ANQGSEA. The CDR3 extends over 11 amino acids. DNA of the CDR3: TGCAGCGTTGAAATGGGGTTTGGCTACACCTTA. Residues: CSVEMGFGYTL.

The table lists this clonotype with a few counts. This chain uses TRBV27 with TRBJ2-1; 11 positions agree with TRBD2. With 7 bases clipped from V and 5 bases from J, the junction kept 7 bases outside the gene matches. The germline V gene encodes CDR1 MNHEY and CDR2 SMNVEV (reference sequence). The CDR3 has 15 amino acids. The CDR3 nucleotides read TGTGCCAGCAACCTCGGGACTAGCGGTAACAATGAGCAGTTCTTC. Translation: CASNLGTSGNNEQFF.

This clonotype has only a few counts. The chain uses TRBV18 and TRBJ1-1; D not certain. The V end was cut by 3 bases, the J end by 5 bases, with 25 bases between. The CDR3 has 18 residues. Germline V gene sequence: CDR1 KGHSH, CDR2 LQKENI. The CDR3 here is CASSPPPLVSSGRTEAFF. The CDR3 coding sequence is TGTGCCAGCTCACCGCCCCCGCTCGTCTCTTCGGGTCGGACTGAAGCTTTCTTT.

The chain employs TRBV27 and TRBJ2-3, with TRBD2 matching over 10 bases. The V segment lost 1 base and the J segment 4 bases; nucleotides outside the gene matches: 5. Germline values: CDR1 MNHEY, CDR2 SMNVEV (reference sequence). The CDR3 extends over 16 amino acids. This CDR3 reads CASSLYLAGVADTQYF. The CDR3 DNA follows: TGTGCCAGCAGTTTATACCTAGCGGGAGTCGCAGATACGCAGTATTTT.

V usage is TRBV24-1 and J usage is TRBJ2-1, with D uncertain. Germline CDR1 and CDR2: KGHDR and SFDVKD. V was clipped by 3 bases and J by 5 bases, with 16 bases between them. The CDR3 is 16 residues long. The CDR3 DNA reads as TGTGCCACCAGTGATACCGACCCTAGTGTAAACAATGAGCAGTTCTTC. Amino acid sequence: CATSDTDPSVNNEQFF.

The V and J genes are TRBV12-3 or TRBV12-4 and TRBJ2-3, with 9 bases identical to TRBD2. There are 16 residues in the CDR3. After removal of 2 bases from V and 4 bases from J, the junction contained 7 bases not matched to a gene. The CDR3 protein is CASSLQGGRGPDTQYF. The CDR3 nucleotides read TGTGCCAGCAGTTTACAGGGCGGGAGGGGCCCAGATACGCAGTATTTT.

In its sample, this clonotype was seen a few times. V gene TRBV4-2 combines with J gene TRBJ2-7; D not resolved. Per the germline V gene, CDR1 is LGHNA and CDR2 is YNFKEQ. This CDR3 has 15 residues. With 1 base removed from V and 2 bases from J, the gap between germline ends came to 12 bases. As DNA, the CDR3 is TGTGCCAGCAGCCAAGGGCAGGAATCGACCTACGAGCAGTACTTC. This gives the protein CASSQGQESTYEQYF.